Below, 19 T cell receptor beta chains from the same sample are listed, as sequenced in a study of molecular identifiers for immune sequencing clone quantification. TCRdb re-derived calls from the PCR reads in MiXCR, one entry per CDR3 protein. The sample lists 97,000 or so distinct CDR3 sequences, around 30% seen once, with 9% to 10% in the top ten. The sample consisted of naive CD8+ T cells from blood, with Jurkat cell RNA spiked in. Documented subset: FACS-sorted CD8+CD4-CCR7+CD45RA+ naive T cells. These receptors came from a human donor in good health. Some libraries in this study had Jurkat cell RNA spiked in.

In its sample, this clonotype was seen many times. V is TRBV6-2 or TRBV6-3 and J is TRBJ1-5, with D hard to call. Germline CDR1 is MNHEY and CDR2 is SVGEGT. V lost 2 bases and J lost 6, with 5 bases in between. This CDR3 contains 12 residues. DNA of the CDR3: TGTGCCAGCAGTTACCCCGGTCAGCCCCAGCATTTT. Its protein is CASSYPGQPQHF.

This clonotype was counted at least ten times. The chain has TRBV28 and TRBJ2-7; D is perhaps TRBD2 (6 bases). Germline CDR1 is MDHEN and CDR2 is SYDVKM. V was clipped by 4 bases and J by 3 bases, with 10 bases between them. The CDR3 extends over 13 amino acids. The CDR3 reads CASSSPGSYEQYF. DNA for the CDR3: TGTGCCAGCAGTTCTCCCGGGAGCTACGAGCAGTACTTC.

This clonotype was counted a single time. One end of the junction fails to match germline, which may point to a read error. The chain is built from TRBV2 and TRBJ2-3; D is tentatively TRBD1 or TRBD2 (6 bases each). Looked up from germline, CDR1 is SNHLY and CDR2 is FYNNEI. The CDR3 extends over 11 amino acids. CDR3 in DNA: TGTGCCTGCAGGGGAGGTGATACGCAGTATTTT. This codes for CACRGGDTQYF.

This clonotype occurred once. One end of the junction varies from germline; a read error may be responsible. This chain joins TRBV7-2 and TRBJ2-7; D not certain. The CDR3 contains 15 residues. Germline values: CDR1 SGHTA, CDR2 FQGNSA. The CDR3 here is CASSPPTSPPCEEYF. Here the CDR3 DNA reads TGTGCCAGCAGCCCCCCCACGAGTCCCCCCTGCGAGGAGTACTTC.

The rearrangement links TRBV13 to TRBJ1-1, with D possibly TRBD1 on 6 matching bases. The CDR3 covers 14 residues. The V gene lost 5 bases and the J gene lost 5 bases, with 15 bases spanning the gap. The germline gives CDR1 PRHDT, CDR2 FYEKMQ (reference sequence). DNA for the CDR3: TGTGCCAGCAGCCCGGGAGGGGGGTGGACTGAAGCTTTCTTT. It specifies CASSPGGGWTEAFF.

This clonotype was counted ten times or more. This rearrangement joins TRBV28 to TRBJ1-1, with D perhaps matching TRBD1 (6 bases). Germline values: CDR1 MDHEN, CDR2 SYDVKM. The CDR3 has 15 residues. V was clipped by 7 bases and J by 1 base, with 16 bases between them. CDR3 in amino acids: CASNLAGETNTEAFF. The CDR3 coding sequence is TGTGCCAGCAATTTGGCAGGGGAAACGAACACTGAAGCTTTCTTT.

This chain joins TRBV7-9 and TRBJ1-1; 9 nucleotides line up with TRBD1. There are 17 residues in the CDR3. Looked up from germline, CDR1 is SEHNR and CDR2 is FQNEAQ (reference sequence). V shed 5 bases and J 1 base; nucleotides not matched to a gene: 11. The CDR3 region is CASSHLQGTGPNTEAFF. CDR3 nucleotides: TGTGCCAGCAGCCACCTCCAGGGGACAGGGCCGAACACTGAAGCTTTCTTT.

This clonotype was seen a single time. The chain employs TRBV5-4 and TRBJ2-3; D gene unclear. The V gene's germline CDR1 is SGHNT and CDR2 YYREEE (reference sequence). Deletions cut 0 bases from V and 4 bases from J, with 15 bases between. The CDR3 covers 16 residues. The CDR3 region is CASSLESLAIADTQYF. The CDR3, as DNA: TGTGCCAGCAGCTTGGAGTCCCTTGCGATCGCAGATACGCAGTATTTT.

This sequence joins TRBV29-1 and TRBJ2-7, with a tentative D call TRBD2 (6 bases). The germline gives CDR1 SQVTM, CDR2 ANQGSEA. V lost 1 base to trimming and J lost 5 bases, with 12 bases between them. The CDR3 runs to 13 residues. CDR3: CSVEARGGNEQYF. CDR3 nucleotide sequence: TGCAGCGTTGAAGCTCGAGGAGGGAACGAGCAGTACTTC.

V gene TRBV9 combines with J gene TRBJ1-5; D is unclear. Trimming removed 0 bases from V and 7 bases from J, with 11 bases in between. The CDR3 totals 14 residues. Germline V gene lookup returns CDR1 SGDLS and CDR2 YYNGEE. The CDR3 nucleotides read TGTGCCAGCAGCGTAGCGTCAGAAGGACAGCCCCAGCATTTT. Protein sequence: CASSVASEGQPQHF.

This chain joins TRBV11-2 and TRBJ2-5; either TRBD1 or TRBD2 may fit D (6 bases each). This CDR3 is 14 amino acids long. The germline gives CDR1 SGHAT, CDR2 FQNNGV. V shed 1 base and J shed 4 bases, with 10 bases lying between them. The CDR3 sequence: CASSLVGGGETQYF. As DNA, the CDR3 is TGTGCCAGCAGCTTAGTCGGGGGCGGAGAGACCCAGTACTTC.

The sample holds many counts of this clonotype. V gene TRBV29-1 combines with J gene TRBJ2-7; TRBD1 matches at 9 bases. The junction had 4 bases not matched to a gene; V was cut back by 0 bases and J by 4 bases. The CDR3 is made up of 14 amino acids. Germline assignment: CDR1 SQVTM and CDR2 ANQGSEA. The DNA of the CDR3 is TGCAGCGTTGAAGATCGAGGGACAGGGTACGAGCAGTACTTC. Translated, it gives CSVEDRGTGYEQYF.

This clonotype was detected only a few times. CDR3 region: CASSINWGRPNLKETQYF. CDR3 sequence (DNA): TGTGCCAGTAGTATTAACTGGGGCAGACCAAATTTAAAAGAGACCCAGTACTTC. The gene calls are TRBV19 and TRBJ2-5; a possible D gene is TRBD1 (5 bases). With 3 bases removed from V and 3 bases from J, the gap between germline ends came to 23 bases. CDR1 and CDR2 from the germline V gene are LNHDA and SQIVND (reference sequence). The CDR3 totals 18 residues.

In this sample, this clonotype turned up a few times. The rearrangement joins TRBV29-1 to TRBJ2-1, with 9 positions matching TRBD2. Germline lookup yields CDR1 SQVTM and CDR2 ANQGSEA. V lost 6 bases to trimming and J lost 4 bases; unmatched junction nucleotides: 16. This CDR3 region has 17 residues. The CDR3, as DNA: TGCAGCGTCGTTCCCCCTCTTGGCGGGGGGGCTTACAATGAGCAGTTCTTC. It yields the protein CSVVPPLGGGAYNEQFF.

The chain is built from TRBV27 and TRBJ2-5, with 14 bases that match TRBD2. This CDR3 is 18 amino acids long. J lost 3 bases, V lost 5 bases, and 11 bases had no gene match. The germline gives CDR1 MNHEY, CDR2 SMNVEV (reference sequence). CDR3 residues: CASSKIPGLAGEKETQYF. For the CDR3, the DNA is TGTGCCAGCAGTAAAATTCCGGGACTAGCGGGAGAGAAAGAGACCCAGTACTTC.

This clonotype was observed a few times. The chain recombines TRBV13 with TRBJ2-7; D is ambiguous. CDR3 size: 14 residues. The germline V and J ends were trimmed by 2 bases and 3 bases, with 11 bases remaining between them. The germline V gene encodes CDR1 PRHDT and CDR2 FYEKMQ (reference sequence). In DNA, the CDR3 is TGTGCCAGCAGCTTACCCCTTTCTGGCTACGAGCAGTACTTC. It is translated as CASSLPLSGYEQYF.

In regard to this clonotype: A much larger clone lies a single base off, so this may be a read error. This chain joins TRBV2 and TRBJ2-3, with a weak D call TRBD1 (7 bases). CDR1 SNHLY and CDR2 FYNNEI come from the germline V gene. The length of the CDR3 is 14 residues. V was clipped by 8 bases and J by 5 bases, with 17 bases between them. CDR3 nucleotide sequence: TGTGCCAGCGGGGCGGGACAGATCAGAGATACGCAGTATTTT. This translates into CASGAGQIRDTQYF.

The chain combines TRBV4-1 with TRBJ2-2; a possible D gene is TRBD2 (5 bases). The CDR3 length is 16 residues. Germline CDR1 reads MGHRA; CDR2 reads YSYEKL. The V gene lost 0 bases and the J gene lost 1 base, with 9 bases spanning the gap. The CDR3 is CASSQDRGGNTGELFF. CDR3 coding DNA: TGCGCCAGCAGCCAAGATCGAGGAGGGAACACCGGGGAGCTGTTTTTT.

This clonotype was seen at least ten times. The CDR3 sequence is CASSLVAVRDPTDTQYF. The CDR3 DNA follows: TGTGCCAGCAGCTTAGTTGCCGTCAGGGATCCCACAGATACGCAGTATTTT. V is TRBV7-9 and J is TRBJ2-3; tentative D call: TRBD1 (5 bases). This CDR3 comprises 17 residues. V lost 1 base and J lost 2, with 16 bases in between. Germline CDR1 SEHNR, CDR2 FQNEAQ (reference sequence).